This entry describes one TCR beta chain. Its specificity is not known. Libraries were prepared by immunoSEQ multiplex PCR; TCRdb keeps only in-frame clonotypes and omits some of them. The sample carries roughly 48,000 clones, about four fifths recorded once. The record originates from a study of OX40 agonist ivuxolimab in advanced cancers. About the research overall: Patients took ivuxolimab, an agonistic anti-OX40 (CD134) antibody. Dose-escalation cases comprised hepatocellular carcinoma, melanoma, renal cell or head and neck cancer. General study points: Antigen targets of the expanded peripheral T cells went undetermined. A proportion of nonresponders additionally exhibited low normalized T-cell clonal expansion.

CDR1 and CDR2 from the germline V gene are SGHTS and YDEGEE. CDR3 length: 18 residues. Trimming at V came to 0 bases and at J to 4 bases, leaving 8 bases not matched to a gene. This chain joins TRBV5-8 and TRBJ2-2; 11 bases map to TRBD2. The sequence derives from an adult with an advanced solid tumor such as melanoma, head and neck, liver or kidney cancer. Material: CD4+ or CD8+ T cells sorted from blood, obtained in a trial of the OX40 agonist ivuxolimab. This CDR3 is CASSLARPSGGTTGELFF. The CDR3 nucleotides read TGTGCCAGCAGCTTGGCTCGGCCTAGCGGGGGGACCACCGGGGAGCTGTTTTTT. Combining the CDR3 with reference TRBV5-8 and TRBJ2-2 gives the whole variable domain EAGVTQSPTHLIKTRGQQATLRCSPISGHTSVYWYQQALGLGLQFLLWYDEGEERNRGNFPPRFSGRQFPNYSSELNVNALELEDSALYLCASSLARPSGGTTGELFFGEGSRLTVL.